There are a few counts of the clone carrying this T cell receptor beta chain. The antigen is not known. V dropped 1 base and J dropped 8; count of bases not matched to a gene: 2. Germline CDR1 and CDR2: LNHDA and SQIVND (reference sequence). There are 13 residues in the CDR3. This record comes from a study of T cell repertoires in cytomegalovirus infection. Turning to the study itself: Signatures in public TCR beta sequences pointed to both CMV infection and matching HLA type.

TCRdb called the reads again in MiXCR, with one record for every CDR3 protein. Of approximately 1,000,000 distinct CDR3 sequences detected, 31% appear once; the ten largest clones hold about 14%. This chain connects TRBV19 to TRBJ2-1, with TRBD2 matching 7 bases. The receptor's source is a human donor in good health (CMV status not recorded). Some clones in this sample may be carry-over from other donors' samples. This specimen was cultured CD8+ T cells from PBMCs, taken from culture after CMV antigen stimulation. Written as DNA, the CDR3 is TGTGCCAGTAGTATAGGAGCGGGGTATGAGCAGTTCTTC. Amino acid sequence: CASSIGAGYEQFF.